The 26 T cell receptor beta chains below come from one sample, sequenced in a study of T cell responses to AZD1222 COVID-19 vaccine (dated by TCRdb to about 2021). The library was prepared using the immunoSEQ multiplex PCR assay. TCRdb holds this immuneACCESS table with in-frame rearrangements only. Some clones are missing; in checked studies, unresolved V genes explain under half, and the rest has no known cause. This sample has roughly 110,000 clones in its table, and 80% to 90% of those were observed once. The top ten clonotypes cover about 12% of the sample. Read against the paper, the sample's time point label means: baseline before first vaccination. The specimen was peripheral blood, collected on day 0 of AZD1222 vaccination. Receptors originate from an adult in good health.

The chain combines TRBV5-4 with TRBJ2-7; the match to TRBD1 covers 8 bases. J gave up 2 bases and V 4 bases, and 5 bases lay outside the gene matches. The CDR3 sequence is 14 residues long. The germline V gene has CDR1 SGHNT and CDR2 YYREEE (reference sequence). The CDR3: CASSGDRGTYEQYF. CDR3 in DNA: TGTGCCAGCAGCGGTGACAGGGGCACCTACGAGCAGTACTTC.

This clone was detected only a few times. This chain connects TRBV7-2 to TRBJ2-2; no reliable D call. CDR1 is SGHTA, CDR2 FQGNSA, per germline. CDR3 length equals 12 residues. V lost 4 bases, J lost 4 bases, and 4 bases lay in between. CDR3 coding DNA: TGTGCCAGCAGCTCGCGCACCGGGGAGCTGTTTTTT. The encoded protein is CASSSRTGELFF.

The CDR3: CSVEDQTGSNEQFF. As DNA, the CDR3 is TGCAGCGTTGAAGATCAAACAGGTTCCAATGAGCAGTTCTTC. V is TRBV29-1 and J is TRBJ2-1; a possible D gene is TRBD1 (5 bases). CDR1 is SQVTM, CDR2 ANQGSEA, per germline. Trimming took 0 bases from V and 6 from J, leaving 12 bases between them. CDR3 length: 14 amino acids.

The chain couples TRBV7-2 to TRBJ1-6, with TRBD1 as a possible D gene (5 bases). Germline V gene sequence: CDR1 SGHTA, CDR2 FQGNSA. The CDR3 contains 17 residues. Between the trimmed V and J ends, which lost 0 bases and 10 bases, there was a span of 19 bases. CDR3 amino acids: CASSLAQSWGSGSPLHF. CDR3 nucleotide sequence: TGTGCCAGCAGCTTAGCGCAATCTTGGGGCTCAGGGTCACCCCTCCACTTT.

In its sample, this clone was seen once. This chain joins TRBV6-4 and TRBJ2-5; 8 bases are a match to TRBD1. The length of the CDR3 is 15 residues. Germline CDR1 reads MRHNA; CDR2 reads SNTAGT. Trimming cost V 4 bases and J 5 bases; bases outside gene matches: 9. In nucleotides, the CDR3 is TGTGCCAGCAGTGCCACAGGGGGTCTTGGGGAGACCCAGTACTTC. Translation: CASSATGGLGETQYF.

Concerning this clone: Other DNA sequences in this specimen translate into the identical CDR3. The chain is built from TRBV19 and TRBJ1-1; weak D call: TRBD1 (5 bases). Germline loops: CDR1 LNHDA, CDR2 SQIVND (reference sequence). CDR3 length equals 13 residues. Trimming stripped 1 base from V and 4 bases from J, with 7 bases between. CDR3 bases: TGTGCCAGTAGTATAGGGGGGGGCACTGAAGCTTTCTTT. Translation gives CASSIGGGTEAFF.

V and J are TRBV19 and TRBJ2-2, with TRBD2 matching over 10 bases. Trimming at V came to 10 bases and at J to 1 base, leaving 6 bases not matched to a gene. The CDR3 runs 15 residues. Germline V gives CDR1 LNHDA, CDR2 SQIVND (reference sequence). The chain's CDR3 is CATPRTSGNTGELFF. The CDR3 coding sequence is TGTGCCACGCCTCGGACTAGCGGGAACACCGGGGAGCTGTTTTTT. The complete variable domain, with remaining parts taken from reference TRBV19 and TRBJ2-2, reads DGGITQSPKYLFRKEGQNVTLSCEQNLNHDAMYWYRQDPGQGLRLIYYSQIVNDFQKGDIAEGYSVSREKKESFPLTVTSAQKNPTAFYLCATPRTSGNTGELFFGEGSRLTVL.

V and J are TRBV28 and TRBJ2-6; D is unclear. There are 15 residues in the CDR3. Germline CDR1 MDHEN, CDR2 SYDVKM. V dropped 3 bases and J dropped 2 bases, with 8 bases sitting between them. This chain's CDR3 is CASSLLSAGANVLTF. The CDR3 DNA reads as TGTGCCAGCAGTTTGTTATCAGCTGGGGCCAACGTCCTGACTTTC.

The V gene is TRBV9, the J gene TRBJ2-1; 10 positions match TRBD2. With V trimmed by 0 bases and J by 8 bases, 8 bases remained unmatched. Germline assignment: CDR1 SGDLS and CDR2 YYNGEE. The CDR3 sequence is 16 residues long. The CDR3 loop is CASSVVGSGRYDEQFF. CDR3 nucleotides: TGTGCCAGCAGCGTAGTGGGTAGCGGGAGGTACGATGAGCAGTTCTTC.

The chain employs TRBV11-3 and TRBJ2-2; 8 bases fit TRBD2. CDR3 size: 17 residues. CDR1 SGHNT and CDR2 YENEEA come from the germline V gene. V shed 0 bases and J 1 base; nucleotides not matched to a gene: 4. The CDR3 DNA is TGTGCCAGCAGCTTAGATAGCGGGAAGAAGAACACCGGGGAGCTGTTTTTT. Its protein is CASSLDSGKKNTGELFF.

The chain has TRBV18 and TRBJ2-4; 7 bases are shared with TRBD1. V trimming: 1 base; J trimming: 1 base; junction bases outside the gene matches: 7. The CDR3 has 17 amino acids. Looked up from germline, CDR1 is KGHSH and CDR2 is LQKENI. The CDR3 here is CASSPQGNRGAKNIQYF. The CDR3 DNA reads as TGTGCCAGCTCACCACAGGGGAACAGGGGTGCCAAAAACATTCAGTACTTC. The variable domain in full, with the rest retrieved from reference TRBV18 and TRBJ2-4, is NAGVMQNPRHLVRRRGQEARLRCSPMKGHSHVYWYRQLPEEGLKFMVYLQKENIIDESGMPKERFSAEFPKEGPSILRIQQVVRGDSAAYFCASSPQGNRGAKNIQYFGAGTRLSVL.

The chain carries TRBV7-9 and TRBJ2-2, with D tentatively TRBD1 (6 bases). Trimming pared 6 bases from V and 3 bases from J, leaving 8 bases between. The germline CDR1 and CDR2 sequences are SEHNR and FQNEAQ (reference sequence). The CDR3 is made up of 13 amino acids. DNA for the CDR3: TGTGCCAGCAGTACAGGGTACACCGGGGAGCTGTTTTTT. Translation gives CASSTGYTGELFF. The full variable domain, with the rest looked up from reference TRBV7-9 and TRBJ2-2, is DTGVSQNPRHKITKRGQNVTFRCDPISEHNRLYWYRQTLGQGPEFLTYFQNEAQLEKSRLLSDRFSAERPKGSFSTLEIQRTEQGDSAMYLCASSTGYTGELFFGEGSRLTVL.

This sequence joins TRBV7-2 and TRBJ1-6; 8 bases fit TRBD1. The CDR3 runs to 15 residues. With 4 bases clipped from V and 8 bases from J, the junction kept 7 bases outside the gene matches. In germline, CDR1 is SGHTA, CDR2 FQGNSA. CDR3 loop: CASSWGQAGDSPLHF. The CDR3, as DNA: TGTGCCAGCAGCTGGGGACAGGCGGGTGATTCACCCCTCCACTTT.

The chain employs TRBV9 and TRBJ1-2, with 9 positions matching TRBD1. The CDR3 totals 15 residues. J lost 7 bases, V lost 3 bases, and 10 bases had no gene match. Germline V gene data show CDR1 as SGDLS and CDR2 as YYNGEE. CDR3 amino acids: CASSDPDRGVRGYTF. As DNA, the CDR3 is TGTGCCAGCAGCGATCCGGACAGGGGAGTTCGTGGCTACACCTTC.

The genes are TRBV4-1 and TRBJ1-5; D is ambiguous. Trimming left V 1 base short and J 10 bases short, with 14 bases between. The CDR3 spans 14 residues. Germline V gene data show CDR1 as MGHRA and CDR2 as YSYEKL. As DNA, the CDR3 is TGCGCCAGCAGCCAAGTTCCGGCAATCAGCCCCCAGCATTTT. Translation gives CASSQVPAISPQHF.

V is TRBV9 and J is TRBJ1-5; D not certain. The germline gives CDR1 SGDLS, CDR2 YYNGEE. The CDR3 extends over 15 amino acids. Trimming took 0 bases from V and 4 from J, leaving 11 bases between them. CDR3: CASSVGSGENQPQHF. CDR3 nucleotides: TGTGCCAGCAGCGTAGGGTCGGGAGAAAATCAGCCCCAGCATTTT.

The rearrangement joins TRBV28 to TRBJ1-2; D remains ambiguous. The CDR3 totals 14 residues. V gave up 3 bases and J gave up 8 bases, with 16 bases separating them. Germline V gene data show CDR1 as MDHEN and CDR2 as SYDVKM. The CDR3 loop is CASSFDASLGGYTF. CDR3 sequence (DNA): TGTGCCAGCAGTTTCGACGCCTCCTTAGGAGGCTACACCTTC.

The sample holds one count of this clone. Other DNA sequences within the sample encode an identical CDR3. J is TRBJ2-2 and V is TRBV6-5, with D perhaps matching TRBD1 (5 bases). Looked up from germline, CDR1 is MNHEY and CDR2 is SVGAGI. The length of the CDR3 is 16 residues. The V end was cut by 0 bases, the J end by 3 bases, with 11 bases between. The CDR3 DNA reads TGTGCCAGCAGTTACTCTCAGGGTAGGGACACCGGGGAGCTGTTTTTT. It specifies CASSYSQGRDTGELFF.

The genes are TRBV5-8 and TRBJ1-5; D call uncertain. This CDR3 is built from 16 residues. V was shortened by 6 bases and J by 0 bases, with 16 bases between the two germline ends. Germline CDR1 and CDR2: SGHTS and YDEGEE. CDR3 nucleotides: TGTGCCAGCAAAGAGAGCGCCTACTATAGCAATCAGCCCCAGCATTTT. Amino acid sequence: CASKESAYYSNQPQHF.

This clone was counted a single time. CDR3 sequence: CASSFQGSSPLHF. DNA of the CDR3: TGTGCCAGCAGCTTTCAGGGGTCTTCACCCCTCCACTTT. The V and J genes are TRBV5-8 and TRBJ1-6; a weak D match, TRBD1 (6 bases). This CDR3 region has 13 residues. The germline V gene has CDR1 SGHTS and CDR2 YDEGEE. V was clipped by 2 bases and J by 9 bases, with 9 bases between them.

The chain is built from TRBV25-1 and TRBJ2-3; D perhaps matches TRBD2 (6 bases). The V end lost 11 bases, the J end lost 5 bases, and 8 bases lay between the germline ends. The CDR3 covers 10 residues. Germline CDR1 and CDR2: MGHDK and SYGVNS. CDR3 sequence: CARERDTQYF. CDR3 nucleotide sequence: TGTGCCCGGGAGCGAGATACGCAGTATTTT.

This chain links TRBV5-4 with TRBJ1-4, with TRBD1 matching over 8 bases. The CDR3 loop spans 15 amino acids. With V trimmed by 3 bases and J by 5 bases, 6 bases remained unmatched. Germline CDR1 is SGHNT and CDR2 is YYREEE (reference sequence). CDR3 sequence (DNA): TGTGCCAGCAGCTCCGGACAGGGAGGCAATGAAAAACTGTTTTTT. It encodes CASSSGQGGNEKLFF.

This clone was observed once. The chain couples TRBV19 to TRBJ1-2; no definite D call. Trimming removed 0 bases at V and 5 bases at J, with 4 bases between. CDR3 length equals 12 residues. Germline CDR1 is LNHDA and CDR2 is SQIVND (reference sequence). The CDR3 is CASSIDWYGYTF. For the CDR3, the DNA is TGTGCCAGTAGTATAGACTGGTATGGCTACACCTTC.

The genes are TRBV12-3 or TRBV12-4 and TRBJ2-1; TRBD1 matches 7 bases. V trimming: 6 bases; J trimming: 7 bases; junction bases outside the gene matches: 6. This CDR3 is built from 13 residues. CDR3 protein: CASSPARGNEQFF. CDR3 coding DNA: TGTGCCAGCAGCCCAGCCAGGGGGAATGAGCAGTTCTTC.

The V and J genes are TRBV4-2 and TRBJ1-2, with D perhaps TRBD1 (6 bases). This CDR3 spans 17 amino acids. V lost 0 bases and J 3 bases, leaving 17 bases between the germline ends. Germline V gene data show CDR1 as LGHNA and CDR2 as YNFKEQ. The CDR3, as DNA: TGTGCCAGCAGCCAAGATCTAGGGGGGGGCTTGTACTATGGCTACACCTTC. This encodes CASSQDLGGGLYYGYTF.

This clone occurred once. The CDR3: CASSFDRRNEKLFF. The CDR3 nucleotides read TGTGCCAGCAGCTTTGACAGACGTAATGAAAAACTGTTTTTT. The chain couples TRBV5-6 to TRBJ1-4, with a tentative D call TRBD1 (5 bases). The V and J ends lost 2 bases and 4 bases respectively, with 9 bases between them. This CDR3 has 14 amino acids. Germline-derived CDR1 and CDR2 are SGHDT and YYEEEE. Combining the CDR3 with reference TRBV5-6 and TRBJ1-4 gives the whole variable domain DAGVTQSPTHLIKTRGQQVTLRCSPKSGHDTVSWYQQALGQGPQFIFQYYEEEERQRGNFPDRFSGHQFPNYSSELNVNALLLGDSALYLCASSFDRRNEKLFFGSGTQLSVL.